This TCR beta chain came from a study of metastatic and nonmetastatic thyroid tumors. Study information: Repertoire comparison spanned blood and tumor or nodule tissue of malignant and benign thyroid patients.

With MiXCR, TCRdb called clones anew from the PCR reads. The sample holds tens of thousands of clones, just under 30% seen once. Concerning this clone itself: Its antigen is still unknown.

CDR1 and CDR2 (germline): SNHLY, FYNNEI. The CDR3 extends over 15 amino acids. V lost 6 bases, J lost 4 bases, and 13 bases lay in between. Not a single patient had been given any form of treatment at any point before undergoing thyroid surgery. The study, taken as a whole, reports: In both blood and tumor samples, TCR beta diversity was reported significantly higher for malignant than benign nodules.

The material sequenced was blood. The receptor was isolated from a female donor with papillary thyroid cancer or a benign thyroid nodule (not recorded which). Some clones in this sample may be carry-over from other donors' samples. This chain links TRBV2 with TRBJ1-6; D is undetermined. The CDR3 region is CASRNWADYNSPLHF. The CDR3 coding sequence is TGTGCCAGCAGGAATTGGGCAGATTATAATTCACCCCTCCACTTT. Based on the CDR3 plus reference TRBV2 and TRBJ1-6, the full variable domain is EPEVTQTPSHQVTQMGQEVILRCVPISNHLYFYWYRQILGQKVEFLVSFYNNEISEKSEIFDDQFSVERPDGSNFTLKIRSTKLEDSAMYFCASRNWADYNSPLHFGNGTRLTVT.